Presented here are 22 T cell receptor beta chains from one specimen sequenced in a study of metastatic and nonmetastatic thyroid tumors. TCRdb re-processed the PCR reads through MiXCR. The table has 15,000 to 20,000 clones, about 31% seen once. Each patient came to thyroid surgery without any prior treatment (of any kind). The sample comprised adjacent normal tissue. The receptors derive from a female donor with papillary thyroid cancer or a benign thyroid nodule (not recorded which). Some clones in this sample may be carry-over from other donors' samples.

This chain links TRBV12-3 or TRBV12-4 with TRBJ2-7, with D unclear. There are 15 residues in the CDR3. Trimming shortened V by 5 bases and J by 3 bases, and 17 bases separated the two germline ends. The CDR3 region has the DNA TGTGCCAGCAGTCGCGGACGTGTGACGAGCTACGAGCAGTACTTC. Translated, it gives CASSRGRVTSYEQYF.

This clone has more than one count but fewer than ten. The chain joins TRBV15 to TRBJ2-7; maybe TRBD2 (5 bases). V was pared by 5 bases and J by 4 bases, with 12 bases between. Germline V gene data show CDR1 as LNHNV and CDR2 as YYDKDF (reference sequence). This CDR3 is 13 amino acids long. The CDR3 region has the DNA TGTGCCACCAGCGAACGCCCGGGGTACGAGCAGTACTTC. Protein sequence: CATSERPGYEQYF.

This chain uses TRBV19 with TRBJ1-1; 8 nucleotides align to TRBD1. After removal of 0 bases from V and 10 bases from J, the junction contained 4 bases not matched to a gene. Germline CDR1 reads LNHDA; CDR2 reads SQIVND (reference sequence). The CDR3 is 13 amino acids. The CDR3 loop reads CASSIDRDRGAFF. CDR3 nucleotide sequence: TGTGCCAGTAGTATAGACCGAGACAGGGGAGCTTTCTTT.

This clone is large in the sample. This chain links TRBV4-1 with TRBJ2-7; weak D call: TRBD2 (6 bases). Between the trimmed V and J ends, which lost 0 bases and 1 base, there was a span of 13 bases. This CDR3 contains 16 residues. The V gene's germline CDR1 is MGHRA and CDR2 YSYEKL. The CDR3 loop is CASSQDRDFSSYEQYF. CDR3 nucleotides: TGCGCCAGCAGCCAAGATCGGGACTTCTCTTCCTACGAGCAGTACTTC.

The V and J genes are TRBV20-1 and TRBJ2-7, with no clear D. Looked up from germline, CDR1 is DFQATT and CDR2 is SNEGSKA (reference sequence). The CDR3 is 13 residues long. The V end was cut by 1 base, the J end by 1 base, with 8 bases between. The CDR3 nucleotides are TGCAGTGCTAGAGCGGTACTTTCCTACGAGCAGTACTTC. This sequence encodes CSARAVLSYEQYF.

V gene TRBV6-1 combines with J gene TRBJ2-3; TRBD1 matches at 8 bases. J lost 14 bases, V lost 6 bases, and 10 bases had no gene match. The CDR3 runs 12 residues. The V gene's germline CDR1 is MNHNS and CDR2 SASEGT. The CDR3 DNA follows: TGTGCCAGCAGACCCGGGACAGGTTCGTGGTATTTT. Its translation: CASRPGTGSWYF.

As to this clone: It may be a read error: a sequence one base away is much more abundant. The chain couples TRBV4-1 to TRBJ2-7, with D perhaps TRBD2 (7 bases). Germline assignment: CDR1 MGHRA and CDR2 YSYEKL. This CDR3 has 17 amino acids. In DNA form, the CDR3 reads TGCGCCAGCAGCCAGTGGGGGGGCTCTGCGGGGTCCTACGGGCAGTACTTC. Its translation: CASSQWGGSAGSYGQYF.

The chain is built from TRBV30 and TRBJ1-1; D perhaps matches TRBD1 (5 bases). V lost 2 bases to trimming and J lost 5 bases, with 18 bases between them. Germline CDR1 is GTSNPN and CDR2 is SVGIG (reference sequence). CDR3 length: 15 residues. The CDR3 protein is CAWSPPKGVGTEAFF. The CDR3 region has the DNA TGTGCCTGGAGTCCGCCCAAAGGGGTCGGAACTGAAGCTTTCTTT.

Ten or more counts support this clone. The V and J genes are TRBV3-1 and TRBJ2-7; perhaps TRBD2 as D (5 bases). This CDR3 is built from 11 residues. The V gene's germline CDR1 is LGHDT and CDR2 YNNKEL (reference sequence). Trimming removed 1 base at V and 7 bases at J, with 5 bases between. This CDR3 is CASSQGGEQYF. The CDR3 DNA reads TGTGCCAGCAGCCAAGGCGGGGAGCAGTACTTC.

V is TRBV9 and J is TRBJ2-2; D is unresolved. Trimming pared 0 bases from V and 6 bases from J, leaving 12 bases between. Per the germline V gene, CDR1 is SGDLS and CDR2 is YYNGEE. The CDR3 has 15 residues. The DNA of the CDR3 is TGTGCCAGCAGCGTAGAAGGGATTGGAGCCGGGGAGCTGTTTTTT. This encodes CASSVEGIGAGELFF. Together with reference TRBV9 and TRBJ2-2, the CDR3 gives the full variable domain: DSGVTQTPKHLITATGQRVTLRCSPRSGDLSVYWYQQSLDQGLQFLIQYYNGEERAKGNILERFSAQQFPDLHSELNLSSLELGDSALYFCASSVEGIGAGELFFGEGSRLTVL.

The CDR3, as DNA: TGCAGTGCTCAGCTTCCTGGCAGGGGAGAGACCCAGTACTTC. Its translation: CSAQLPGRGETQYF. The chain is built from TRBV20-1 and TRBJ2-5, with D possibly matching TRBD1 (6 bases). This CDR3 spans 14 amino acids. Germline values: CDR1 DFQATT, CDR2 SNEGSKA (reference sequence). V lost 5 bases to trimming and J lost 4 bases, with 17 bases between them.

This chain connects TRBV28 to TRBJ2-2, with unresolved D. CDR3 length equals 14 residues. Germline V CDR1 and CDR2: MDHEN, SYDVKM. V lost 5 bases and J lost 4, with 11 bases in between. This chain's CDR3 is CASSTNVPTGELFF. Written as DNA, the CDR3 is TGTGCCAGCAGTACAAATGTCCCCACCGGGGAGCTGTTTTTT.

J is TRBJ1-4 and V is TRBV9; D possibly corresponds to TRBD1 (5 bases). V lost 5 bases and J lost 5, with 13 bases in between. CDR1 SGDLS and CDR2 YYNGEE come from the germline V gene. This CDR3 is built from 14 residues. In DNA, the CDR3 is TGTGCCAGCAGGAGGGGCCAGCTAAATGAAAAACTGTTTTTT. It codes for CASRRGQLNEKLFF. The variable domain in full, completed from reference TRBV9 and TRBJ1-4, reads DSGVTQTPKHLITATGQRVTLRCSPRSGDLSVYWYQQSLDQGLQFLIQYYNGEERAKGNILERFSAQQFPDLHSELNLSSLELGDSALYFCASRRGQLNEKLFFGSGTQLSVL.

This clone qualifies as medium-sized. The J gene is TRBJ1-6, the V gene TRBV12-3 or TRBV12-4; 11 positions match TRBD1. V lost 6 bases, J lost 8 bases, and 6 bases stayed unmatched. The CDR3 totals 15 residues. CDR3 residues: CASSPRDRGYSPLHF. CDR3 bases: TGTGCCAGCAGCCCCCGGGACAGGGGGTATTCACCCCTCCACTTT.

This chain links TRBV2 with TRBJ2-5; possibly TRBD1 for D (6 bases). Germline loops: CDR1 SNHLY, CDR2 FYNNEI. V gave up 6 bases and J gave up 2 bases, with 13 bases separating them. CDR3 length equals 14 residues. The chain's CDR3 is CASRITGFQETQYF. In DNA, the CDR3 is TGTGCCAGCAGAATCACAGGGTTTCAAGAGACCCAGTACTTC.

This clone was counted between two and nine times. The CDR3 region has the DNA TGTGCCAGCAGGGGGCTCGTCTACGAGCAGTACTTC. Translated, it gives CASRGLVYEQYF. The J gene is TRBJ2-7, the V gene TRBV28; a possible D gene is TRBD1 (5 bases). Trimming removed 6 bases at V and 3 bases at J, with 9 bases between. This CDR3 has 12 amino acids. Germline loops: CDR1 MDHEN, CDR2 SYDVKM. The full variable domain, completed using reference TRBV28 and TRBJ2-7, is DVKVTQSSRYLVKRTGEKVFLECVQDMDHENMFWYRQDPGLGLRLIYFSYDVKMKEKGDIPEGYSVSREKKERFSLILESASTNQTSMYLCASRGLVYEQYFGPGTRLTVT.

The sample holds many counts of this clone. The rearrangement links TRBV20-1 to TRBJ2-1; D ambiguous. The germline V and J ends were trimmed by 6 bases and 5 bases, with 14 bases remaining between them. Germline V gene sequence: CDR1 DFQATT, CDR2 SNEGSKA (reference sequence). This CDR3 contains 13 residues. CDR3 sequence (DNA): TGCAGTGCCCCCATTTTCGGCCACAATGAGCAGTTCTTC. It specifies CSAPIFGHNEQFF.

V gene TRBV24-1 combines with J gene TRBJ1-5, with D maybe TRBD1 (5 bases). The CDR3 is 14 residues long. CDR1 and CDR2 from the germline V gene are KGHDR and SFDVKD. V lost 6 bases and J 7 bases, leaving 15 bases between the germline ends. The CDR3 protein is CATSSWERGQPQHF. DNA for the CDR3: TGTGCCACCAGTTCCTGGGAGCGGGGGCAGCCCCAGCATTTT.

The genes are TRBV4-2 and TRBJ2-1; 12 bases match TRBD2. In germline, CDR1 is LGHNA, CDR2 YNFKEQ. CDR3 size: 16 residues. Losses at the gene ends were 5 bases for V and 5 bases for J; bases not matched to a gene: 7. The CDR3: CASSKRLAGGDNEQFF. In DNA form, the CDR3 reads TGTGCCAGCAGCAAGAGGCTAGCGGGAGGGGACAATGAGCAGTTCTTC.

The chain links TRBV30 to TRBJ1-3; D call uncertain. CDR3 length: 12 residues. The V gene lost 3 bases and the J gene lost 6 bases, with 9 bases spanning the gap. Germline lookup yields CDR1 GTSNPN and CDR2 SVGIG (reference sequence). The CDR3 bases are TGTGCCTGGAGCTTAACAGAAAACACCATATATTTT. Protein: CAWSLTENTIYF.

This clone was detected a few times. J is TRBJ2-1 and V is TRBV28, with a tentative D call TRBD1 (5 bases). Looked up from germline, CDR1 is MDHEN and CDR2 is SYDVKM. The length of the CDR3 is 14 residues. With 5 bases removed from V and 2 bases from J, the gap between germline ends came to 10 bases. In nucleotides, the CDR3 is TGTGCCAGCAGTACAGGTTACACCTACAATGAGCAGTTCTTC. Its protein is CASSTGYTYNEQFF.

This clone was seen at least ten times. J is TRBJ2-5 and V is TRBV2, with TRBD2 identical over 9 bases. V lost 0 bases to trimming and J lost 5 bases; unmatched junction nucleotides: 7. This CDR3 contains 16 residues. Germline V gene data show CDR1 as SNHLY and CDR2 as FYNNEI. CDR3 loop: CASSEAGRGGRETQYF. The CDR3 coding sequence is TGTGCCAGCAGTGAAGCTGGGCGGGGGGGCCGTGAGACCCAGTACTTC.